This TCR beta chain came from a study of blood T cell repertoires in COVID-19. This clone was observed a handful of times. Germline V gene data show CDR1 as SGHTA and CDR2 as FQGNSA. Germline trimming cut 5 bases from V and 1 base from J; bases unmatched to any gene: 4. The CDR3 loop spans 16 amino acids. Profiling relied on immunoSEQ multiplex PCR, and the TCRdb table lists in-frame clones only, not all of them. In the table there are around 420,000 clones, 70% to 90% of which are singletons. The receptor was derived from a middle-aged woman with acute COVID-19. V is TRBV7-2 and J is TRBJ1-4; 10 positions match TRBD1. Sequenced input: PBMCs or T cells enriched from blood (not recorded which). The DNA for the CDR3 is TGTGCCAGCAGCCTCGACAGGGGGCGAACTAATGAAAAACTGTTTTTT. Residues: CASSLDRGRTNEKLFF.